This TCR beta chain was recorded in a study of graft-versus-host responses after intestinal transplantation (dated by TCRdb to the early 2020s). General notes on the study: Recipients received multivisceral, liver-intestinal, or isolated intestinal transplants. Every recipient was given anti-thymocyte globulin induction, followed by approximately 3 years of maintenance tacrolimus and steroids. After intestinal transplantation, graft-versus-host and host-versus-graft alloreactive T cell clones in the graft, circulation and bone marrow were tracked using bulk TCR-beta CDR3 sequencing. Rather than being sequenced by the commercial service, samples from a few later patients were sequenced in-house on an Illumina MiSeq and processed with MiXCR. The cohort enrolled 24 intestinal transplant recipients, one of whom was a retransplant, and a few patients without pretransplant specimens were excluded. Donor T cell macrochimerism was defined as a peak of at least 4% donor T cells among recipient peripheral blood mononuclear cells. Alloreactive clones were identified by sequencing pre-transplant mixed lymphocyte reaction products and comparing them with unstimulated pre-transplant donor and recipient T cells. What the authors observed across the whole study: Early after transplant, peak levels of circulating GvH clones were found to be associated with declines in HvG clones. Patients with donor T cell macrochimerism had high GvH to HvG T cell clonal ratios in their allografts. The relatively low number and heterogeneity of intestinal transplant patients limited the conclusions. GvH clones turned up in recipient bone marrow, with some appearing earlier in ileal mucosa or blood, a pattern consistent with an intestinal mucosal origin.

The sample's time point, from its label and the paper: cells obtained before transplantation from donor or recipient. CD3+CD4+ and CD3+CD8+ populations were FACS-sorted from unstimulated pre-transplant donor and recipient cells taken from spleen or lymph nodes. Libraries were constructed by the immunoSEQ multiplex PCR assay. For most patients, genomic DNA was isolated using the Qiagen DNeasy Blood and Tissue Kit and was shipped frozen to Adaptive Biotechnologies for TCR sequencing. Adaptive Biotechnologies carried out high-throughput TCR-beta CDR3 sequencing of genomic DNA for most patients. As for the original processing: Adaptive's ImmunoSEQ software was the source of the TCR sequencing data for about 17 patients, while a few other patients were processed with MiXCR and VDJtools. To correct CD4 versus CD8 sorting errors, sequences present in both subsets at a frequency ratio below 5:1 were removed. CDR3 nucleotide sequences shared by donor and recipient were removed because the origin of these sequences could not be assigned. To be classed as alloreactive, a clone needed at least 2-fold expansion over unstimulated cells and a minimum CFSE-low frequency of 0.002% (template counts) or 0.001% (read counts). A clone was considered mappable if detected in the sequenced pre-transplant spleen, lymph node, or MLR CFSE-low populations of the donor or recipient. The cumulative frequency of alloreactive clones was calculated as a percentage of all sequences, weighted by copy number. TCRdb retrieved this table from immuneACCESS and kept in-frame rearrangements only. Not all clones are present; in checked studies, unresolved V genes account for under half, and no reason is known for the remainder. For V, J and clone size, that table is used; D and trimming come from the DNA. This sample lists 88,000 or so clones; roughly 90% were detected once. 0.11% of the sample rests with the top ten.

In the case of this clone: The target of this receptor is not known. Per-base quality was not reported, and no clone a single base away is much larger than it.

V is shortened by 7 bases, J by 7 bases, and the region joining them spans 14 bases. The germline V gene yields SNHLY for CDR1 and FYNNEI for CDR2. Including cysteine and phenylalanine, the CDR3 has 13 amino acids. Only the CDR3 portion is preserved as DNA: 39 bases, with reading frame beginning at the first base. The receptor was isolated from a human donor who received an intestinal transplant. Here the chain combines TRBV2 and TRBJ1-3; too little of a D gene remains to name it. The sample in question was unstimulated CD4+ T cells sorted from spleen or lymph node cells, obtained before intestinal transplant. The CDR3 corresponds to CASNRRASNTIYF. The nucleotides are TGTGCCAGCAATAGGAGGGCCTCGAACACCATATATTTT.